The rows below give T cell receptor beta chains drawn from one sample of a study of cytomegalovirus exposure and HLA in healthy donors. Data came from immunoSEQ multiplex PCR; TCRdb stores just in-frame clones and leaves some out. Among 120,000 or so clones listed, about 85% were seen once. Material: PBMCs. Receptors were obtained from a man younger than 35 in good health and CMV-seropositive. CDR3s leave out the opening cysteine and the closing phenylalanine or tryptophan.

11	TRBJ1-1	TRBV29-1	SAPLQGGSEAF
12	TRBJ1-6	TRBV5-1	ASSLSGGNSPLH
11	TRBJ1-2	TRBV7-9	ASSLGLGYGYT
12	TRBJ2-5	TRBV7-9	ASSFQVYQETQY
14	TRBJ1-2	TRBV7-9	ASSPRTRSDNYGYT
14	TRBJ1-3	TRBV5-6	ASSLAYKSSGNTIY
13	TRBJ1-1	TRBV19	ASSIEGGEGTEAF
13	TRBJ2-2	TRBV10-3	AMSGTSGNTGELF
15	TRBJ2-3	TRBV9	ASSVGGQGLATDTQY
14	TRBJ1-1	TRBV4-3	ASSQDSTGMNTEAF
13	TRBJ1-2	TRBV4-3	ASSQEARTAYGYT
12	TRBJ1-5	TRBV7-8	ASSFPGDHQPQH
12	TRBJ2-1	TRBV11-1	ASSLARESNEQF
12	TRBJ2-2	TRBV5-6	ASSPTGYTGELF
11	TRBJ1-5	TRBV30	AWSLRENQPQH
14	TRBJ1-2	TRBV27	ASSLYRGQGLVGYT
15	TRBJ2-5	TRBV11-2	ASSPLPGGSERETQY
14	TRBJ1-5	TRBV21-1	ASSVHTDSNNQPQH
19	TRBJ1-1	TRBV18	ASSSYLSTNRGAIMNTEAF
12	TRBJ2-7	TRBV18	ASSPDRVHYEQY
9	TRBJ2-1	TRBV2	ASSVHNEQF
12	TRBJ2-5	TRBV5-1	ASSFSPGRETQY
12	TRBJ1-5	TRBV4-1	ASSQVGGAQPQH
14	TRBJ1-6	TRBV14	ASSQQQGERNSPLH
12	TRBJ1-2	TRBV27	ASRALDRGMDYT
12	TRBJ2-5	TRBV25-1	ASSVARGQETQY
12	TRBJ2-7	TRBV6-5	ASRGRDRDYEQY
13	TRBJ1-2	TRBV19	ASTIGQMTSYGYT
13	TRBJ2-7	TRBV11-2	ASSSLAGGFYEQY
12	TRBJ2-1	TRBV5-1	ASSLSSGRNEQF
14	TRBJ1-6	TRBV4-1	ASSQDAGGYNSPLH
13	TRBJ1-1	TRBV9	ASSGLRQGGSEAF
15	TRBJ2-7	TRBV5-1	ASSPLAGTGEAYEQY
13	TRBJ1-4	TRBV28	ASSLFGGQGEKLF
15	TRBJ2-4	TRBV7-9	ASTRTSGTRAKNIQY
15	TRBJ1-6	TRBV19	ASSTWTGSSYNSPLH
14	TRBJ2-7	TRBV7-2	ASSLSPAGGEYEQY
12	.	TRBV9	ASSPRLAGDEQY
16	TRBJ2-4	TRBV25-1	ASSTSSGLELAKNIQY
12	TRBJ2-7	TRBV6-1	ARFTDRERDEQY
14	TRBJ1-5	TRBV27	ASSVGQGRTNQPQH
15	TRBJ2-5	TRBV7-9	ASSFASSGGSKETQY
13	TRBJ2-4	TRBV7-2	ASSPTSGAQNIQY
12	TRBJ2-7	TRBV5-1	ASSEGTASHEQY
16	TRBJ1-1	TRBV21-1	ASSRSKWAGRKNTEAF
15	TRBJ2-3	TRBV4-2	ASSPGGGAGSTDTQY
11	TRBJ2-3	TRBV11-2	ASSAGSTDTQY
13	TRBJ2-1	TRBV7-8	ASSFTGGTYNEQF
13	TRBJ1-1	TRBV5-6	ASSLDRGLFTEAF